The rows below give T cell receptor beta chains drawn from one sample of a study of shared clonotypes between healthy human individuals. Method: immunoSEQ multiplex PCR; TCRdb's copy keeps in-frame clones and lacks some. The table records more than 450,000 clones, about four fifths of them present only once. The specimen sequenced was PBMCs. Receptors originate from a woman aged 40 to 49 in good health. Some clones in this sample may be carry-over from other donors' samples. The CDR3 runs from the conserved cysteine through the conserved F or W. Each record gives: V gene, clone size, J gene, CDR3 protein. Only some rows state a clone size, as once, few, many or a class for expanded clones.

TRBV28	-	TRBJ2-4	CASSSMTSGNGRNIQYF
TRBV2	-	TRBJ2-6	CASSEARAGANVLTF
TRBV14	-	TRBJ1-1	CASSRPWGFPAFF
TRBV10-2	-	TRBJ2-1	CASSDTRAGRNEQFF
TRBV18	-	TRBJ1-1	CASSPGAPTAEAFF
TRBV27	-	TRBJ2-7	CASSHAGVYEQYF
TRBV6-5	-	TRBJ2-7	CASSSPSSYQYEQYF
TRBV6-1	once	TRBJ2-7	CASSQTGDTYEQYF
TRBV7-9	-	TRBJ2-3	CASSLGQGSTDTQYF
TRBV28	-	TRBJ2-3	CASSSKTSGSFTDTQYF
TRBV11-2	-	TRBJ2-2	CASSLVPGRTGELFF
TRBV7-9	-	TRBJ2-5	CASSLRGQGTETQYF
TRBV5-1	-	TRBJ2-7	CASSQDRTSYEQYF
TRBV2	-	TRBJ2-3	CASRRGGGEWTDTQYF
TRBV9	-	TRBJ2-5	CASSPPAQSGRAGETQYF
TRBV10-3	-	TRBJ2-1	CAISNIPGQGASGTYNEQFF
TRBV27	once	TRBJ2-1	CASSRPSVAGAYNEQFF
TRBV29-1	-	TRBJ2-7	CSVEDLAGTGSYEQYF
TRBV4-1	-	TRBJ1-5	CASSQMWGPPDQNQPQHF
TRBV5-1	few	TRBJ1-4	CASSPDTDSGEKLFF
TRBV10-3	-	TRBJ2-1	CAIRQLALPGNEQFF
TRBV6-1	-	TRBJ2-1	CASRGSGAYNEQFF
TRBV2	-	TRBJ2-7	CASSEQAPGTRFHEQYF
TRBV7-2	-	TRBJ2-7	CASSRGGAIEQYF
TRBV30	-	TRBJ2-7	CAWKGGISYEQYF
TRBV5-5	few	TRBJ1-4	CASSFRVIEKLFF
TRBV4-3	-	TRBJ2-3	CASSQDAGDPLDTQYF
TRBV9	-	TRBJ2-1	CASSAQGETYNEQFF
TRBV10-3	-	TRBJ2-1	CAISESGTSGRAEQFF
TRBV7-2	-	TRBJ2-3	CASSLAFGTSADTQYF
TRBV29-1	-	TRBJ2-5	CSVAPGGGRQETQYF
TRBV30	-	TRBJ2-7	CAYQAVQGEQYF
TRBV27	-	TRBJ1-1	CASSLKGRDTEAFF
TRBV28	-	TRBJ1-5	CASSFIGRGPQHF
TRBV11-2	-	TRBJ2-5	CASSPWNQETQYF
TRBV7-9	-	TRBJ2-3	CASSFSGASSTDTQYF
TRBV27	-	TRBJ2-6	CASSFIAGQNSGANVLTF
TRBV29-1	-	TRBJ2-3	CSVGLAGPTDTQYF
TRBV5-6	-	TRBJ1-5	CASSLTRLGQNQPQHF
TRBV7-9	few	TRBJ1-6	CASSSQGGNSPLHF
TRBV7-2	-	TRBJ2-5	CASSLFGGGETQYF